This T cell receptor (beta chain) originates from a study of blood T cells in healthy people across ages. Findings and limits, study-wide: Nothing was known about donor CMV status, and this possibly confounded expanded clonotype changes.

Trimming removed 3 bases at V and 2 bases at J, with 8 bases between. The CDR3 extends over 13 amino acids. Germline loops: CDR1 SQVTM, CDR2 ANQGSEA. A second roughly 7 to 12 cycle PCR used barcoded and J-beta primers. TCRdb recomputed calls from the 5' RACE reads with MiXCR, one row per CDR3 protein. The top ten hold around 8% of the sample, which has fewer than 1.5 million distinct CDR3 sequences, about 40% seen once. This clonotype has a handful of counts. Its target is not known. The rearrangement links TRBV29-1 to TRBJ2-1, with D perhaps matching TRBD1 (6 bases). The sequence derives from a woman aged 18-30 years in good health. The specimen sequenced was blood. The CDR3 DNA is TGCAGCGTTGAGGGGGACACCTACAATGAGCAGTTCTTC. This codes for CSVEGDTYNEQFF.